This TCR beta chain comes out of a study of T-cell reconstitution after alpha-beta-depleted transplantation in children. Unique molecular identifiers tagged the TCRbeta library. TCRdb redid the calling of the PCR reads with MiXCR, one entry per CDR3 protein. The table has about 200,000 distinct CDR3 sequences, about 15% seen once. Between the trimmed V and J ends, which lost 3 bases and 5 bases, there was a span of 22 bases. The length of the CDR3 is 17 residues. In germline, CDR1 is KGHSH, CDR2 LQKENI. With respect to this clonotype: What it binds is not known.

Notes on the study in general: The study reportedly traced alpha-beta T cells about two months after transplant to several hundred expanded graft clones. The study traced high day-60 TCRbeta diversity in some patients to surviving recipient T cells and thymic progenitors. A year post-transplant, T-cell counts and diversity derived mostly from newly produced T cells.

The chain combines TRBV18 with TRBJ1-1; TRBD1 might be the D (5 bases). The receptor was derived from a male patient aged 2-15 years who had a stem cell transplant for acute lymphoblastic leukemia, so the T cells may come from the graft donor. This material consisted of PBMCs, mostly from graft donor cells, taken 360 days after TCRalphabeta/CD19-depleted stem cell transplant. This CDR3 reads CASSPTSDVLGDTEAFF. The CDR3 region has the DNA TGTGCCAGCTCACCCACCTCGGATGTTTTAGGGGATACTGAAGCTTTCTTT.